The 14 T cell receptor beta chains below all came from one sample that was sequenced in a study of OX40 agonist ivuxolimab in advanced cancers. The data were produced by immunoSEQ multiplex PCR, yet TCRdb's version contains in-frame clones alone and is incomplete. The sample contains roughly 27,000 clones, about 85% of which appear only once. This specimen was CD4+ or CD8+ T cells sorted from blood, taken in a trial of the OX40 agonist ivuxolimab. The source of these receptors is an adult with an advanced solid tumor such as melanoma, head and neck, liver or kidney cancer.

The chain has TRBV14 and TRBJ2-1, with D perhaps TRBD2 (5 bases). The CDR3 loop spans 15 amino acids. Trimming left V 1 base short and J 5 bases short, with 12 bases between. CDR1 SGHDN and CDR2 FVKESK come from the germline V gene. DNA of the CDR3: TGTGCCAGCAGCCAAGTACTAGATCCGAACAATGAGCAGTTCTTC. It encodes CASSQVLDPNNEQFF.

Only one count was recorded for this clone. As DNA, the CDR3 is TGTGCCAGCAGGGCCGGGATTGCATCCTACAATGAGCAGTTCTTC. As protein: CASRAGIASYNEQFF. The chain recombines TRBV6-5 with TRBJ2-1; D perhaps matches TRBD2 (5 bases). V was clipped by 6 bases and J by 1 base, with 13 bases between them. Germline V CDR1 and CDR2: MNHEY, SVGAGI. The CDR3 is made up of 15 amino acids.

Concerning this clone: The sample contains more than one DNA sequence encoding this CDR3. This chain links TRBV9 with TRBJ1-2; unclear D gene. Trimming took off 4 bases at V and 4 bases at J, with 8 bases between the two ends. The CDR3 runs 12 residues. CDR1 SGDLS and CDR2 YYNGEE come from the germline V gene. The DNA for the CDR3 is TGTGCCAGCAGCCCAGGAACCTATGGCTACACCTTC. It is translated as CASSPGTYGYTF. Combining the CDR3 with reference TRBV9 and TRBJ1-2 gives the whole variable domain DSGVTQTPKHLITATGQRVTLRCSPRSGDLSVYWYQQSLDQGLQFLIQYYNGEERAKGNILERFSAQQFPDLHSELNLSSLELGDSALYFCASSPGTYGYTFGSGTRLTVV.

This chain connects TRBV5-4 to TRBJ1-1, with TRBD1 matching 7 bases. CDR3 size: 15 residues. CDR1 SGHNT and CDR2 YYREEE come from the germline V gene (reference sequence). The V and J ends lost 0 bases and 4 bases, in that order; junction bases with no gene match: 6. Written as DNA, the CDR3 is TGTGCCAGCAGCTTGGAAAGGGGGCTGCGCACTGAAGCTTTCTTT. Protein sequence: CASSLERGLRTEAFF.

This chain connects TRBV27 to TRBJ1-1; D is possibly TRBD1 (5 bases). Trimming stripped 2 bases from V and 8 bases from J, with 15 bases between. Germline-derived CDR1 and CDR2 are MNHEY and SMNVEV (reference sequence). The CDR3 has 14 amino acids. This CDR3 reads CASSLLGGRAEAFF. CDR3 bases: TGTGCCAGCAGTTTACTTGGGGGGAGGGCGGAAGCTTTCTTT.

The chain joins TRBV29-1 to TRBJ1-3; D is unclear. CDR3 size: 15 residues. V lost 4 bases and J 0 bases, leaving 13 bases between the germline ends. Germline assignment: CDR1 SQVTM and CDR2 ANQGSEA. In DNA form, the CDR3 reads TGCAGCGTTGTGGAACCGGATAGCTCTGGAAACACCATATATTTT. Its translation: CSVVEPDSSGNTIYF.

The gene calls are TRBV6-4 and TRBJ1-4, with TRBD1 identical over 9 bases. After removal of 2 bases from V and 8 bases from J, the junction contained 12 bases not matched to a gene. The CDR3 extends over 17 amino acids. The V gene's germline CDR1 is MRHNA and CDR2 SNTAGT. In nucleotides, the CDR3 is TGTGCCAGCAGTGACCCGGAATACAGGGGGCTTGGGGAAAAACTGTTTTTT. Amino acid sequence: CASSDPEYRGLGEKLFF.

The chain combines TRBV2 with TRBJ2-7, with D possibly TRBD1 on 5 matching bases. This CDR3 region has 11 residues. Looked up from germline, CDR1 is SNHLY and CDR2 is FYNNEI. The ends were cut back, 4 bases at V and 4 bases at J, with 5 bases in the middle. The CDR3 region is CASSAGYEQYF. CDR3 DNA sequence: TGTGCCAGCAGTGCAGGGTACGAGCAGTACTTC.

This clone was observed a few times. V usage is TRBV15 and J usage is TRBJ2-3; 11 bases align to TRBD1. The V gene end was trimmed by 1 base and the J gene end by 0 bases; junction bases not matched to a gene: 9. This CDR3 has 19 residues. Germline CDR1 is LNHNV and CDR2 is YYDKDF (reference sequence). The CDR3 nucleotides are TGTGCCACCAGCAGAGTAGGACAGGGGGCTCTGTCTAGCACAGATACGCAGTATTTT. The encoded protein is CATSRVGQGALSSTDTQYF.

J is TRBJ1-2 and V is TRBV27, with D unclear. Germline assignment: CDR1 MNHEY and CDR2 SMNVEV (reference sequence). Trimming took off 6 bases at V and 7 bases at J, with 18 bases between the two ends. The CDR3 spans 14 residues. CDR3 protein: CASRSLGEQSGYTF. The CDR3 region has the DNA TGTGCCAGCAGATCCCTTGGGGAACAAAGTGGCTACACCTTC.

This clone has a handful of counts. The J gene is TRBJ2-1, the V gene TRBV9; D not certain. Germline V gives CDR1 SGDLS, CDR2 YYNGEE. Deletions cut 6 bases from V and 5 bases from J, with 15 bases between. There are 14 residues in the CDR3. In nucleotides, the CDR3 is TGTGCCAGCACGAAAGGGTCTAGAGACAATGAGCAGTTCTTC. Its protein product is CASTKGSRDNEQFF.

This sequence joins TRBV4-3 and TRBJ2-2; D is perhaps TRBD1 (6 bases). V was pared by 3 bases and J by 6 bases, with 17 bases between. Germline V gene sequence: CDR1 LGHNA, CDR2 YSLEER. This CDR3 contains 16 residues. CDR3 amino acids: CASSHLGGRSAGELFF. CDR3 coding DNA: TGCGCCAGCAGCCATTTAGGGGGAAGGTCCGCCGGGGAGCTGTTTTTT.

The chain has TRBV7-9 and TRBJ2-7; D may be TRBD1 (6 bases). This CDR3 contains 15 residues. Trimming shortened V by 1 base and J by 1 base, and 11 bases separated the two germline ends. Looked up from germline, CDR1 is SEHNR and CDR2 is FQNEAQ (reference sequence). CDR3 residues: CASSLVNRESYEQYF. CDR3 DNA: TGTGCCAGCAGCTTAGTCAACAGGGAATCCTACGAGCAGTACTTC. Full variable domain (missing parts from reference TRBV7-9 and TRBJ2-7): DTGVSQNPRHKITKRGQNVTFRCDPISEHNRLYWYRQTLGQGPEFLTYFQNEAQLEKSRLLSDRFSAERPKGSFSTLEIQRTEQGDSAMYLCASSLVNRESYEQYFGPGTRLTVT.

The sample holds one count of this clone. The genes are TRBV28 and TRBJ1-4; D gene unclear. V was clipped by 4 bases and J by 8 bases, with 11 bases between them. The CDR3 extends over 13 amino acids. Germline V CDR1 and CDR2: MDHEN, SYDVKM. In DNA form, the CDR3 reads TGTGCCAGCAGTTCGACATATATGGAAAAACTGTTTTTT. Translation: CASSSTYMEKLFF.